This T cell receptor (beta chain) stems from a study of blood T cell repertoires in COVID-19. Overall study: The United States, Italy and Spain supplied acute and convalescent COVID-19 samples. Sources were T cells, B-cell-depleted T cells, or PBMCs; the material itself was cDNA or gDNA.

Trimming removed 7 bases from V and 3 bases from J, with 14 bases in between. CDR3 length: 14 residues. CDR1 and CDR2 (germline): SNHLY, FYNNEI. Under the authors' procedure: Amplified reference gene primers provided the basis for estimating nucleated cell counts. Clones were read by immunoSEQ multiplex PCR, and TCRdb kept only the in-frame ones, dropping some. That table furnishes V, J and clone size, whereas the DNA furnished D and trimming. The data contain roughly 18,000 clones, roughly 88% of them singletons. Material: peripheral blood. The receptor comes from a human donor in a cohort sampled during active COVID-19. The chain recombines TRBV2 with TRBJ2-3, with a possible D match to TRBD2 (6 bases). The CDR3 DNA is TGTGCCAGCAAGAGGGCGGGGTTAACAGATACGCAGTATTTT. It yields the protein CASKRAGLTDTQYF.